This entry concerns a single T cell receptor (beta chain). Its specificity is unknown. This entry belongs to a study of T cell responses to AZD1222 COVID-19 vaccine. Findings and limits, study-wide: In a largely white British group with more females than males, clonal diversity was possibly underestimated. The study sampled repertoires only after the peak T cell response. The study found Spike-specific TCR breadth and depth rose after two AZD1222 doses.

The V end lost 1 base, the J end lost 6 bases, and 12 bases lay between the germline ends. This CDR3 has 15 amino acids. Germline values: CDR1 MNHEY, CDR2 SMNVEV (reference sequence). Sequenced by immunoSEQ multiplex PCR; TCRdb stores in-frame clones only, minus some. The sample gives 130,000 to 150,000 clones, around four fifths of which show up once; 4.1% is in the top ten. Sequencing was performed on peripheral blood, taken on day 0 of MenACWY control vaccination. This clonotype was obtained from an adult in good health. The chain combines TRBV27 with TRBJ1-4, with D perhaps matching TRBD1 (6 bases). The CDR3 is CASSLLGGGDEKLFF. The CDR3 DNA follows: TGTGCCAGCAGTTTATTAGGAGGGGGTGATGAAAAACTGTTTTTT.